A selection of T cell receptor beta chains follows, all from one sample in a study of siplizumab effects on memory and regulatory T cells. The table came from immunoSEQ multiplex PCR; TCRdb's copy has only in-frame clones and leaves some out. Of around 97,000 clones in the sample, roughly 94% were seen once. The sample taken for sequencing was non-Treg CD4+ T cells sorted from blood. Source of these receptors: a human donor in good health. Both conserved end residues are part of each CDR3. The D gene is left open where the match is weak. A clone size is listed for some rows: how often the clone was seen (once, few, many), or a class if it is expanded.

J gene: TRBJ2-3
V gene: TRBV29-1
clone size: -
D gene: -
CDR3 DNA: TGCAGCATCAACAGGGATAGCACAGATACGCAGTATTTT
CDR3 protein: CSINRDSTDTQYF

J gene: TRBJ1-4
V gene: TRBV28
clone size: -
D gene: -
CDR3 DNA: TGTGCCAGCAGTTTATTTGGCGGGGGGAAGACTAATGAAAAACTGTTTTTT
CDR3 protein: CASSLFGGGKTNEKLFF

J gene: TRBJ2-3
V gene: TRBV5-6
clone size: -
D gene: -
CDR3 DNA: TGTGCCAGCAGCTTCGACGGGACCAGCACAGATACGCAGTATTTT
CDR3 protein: CASSFDGTSTDTQYF

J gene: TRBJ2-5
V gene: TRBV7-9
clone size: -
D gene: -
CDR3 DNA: TGTGCCAGCAGCTTACGAGGATCCTCGGGGACCCAGTACTTC
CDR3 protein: CASSLRGSSGTQYF

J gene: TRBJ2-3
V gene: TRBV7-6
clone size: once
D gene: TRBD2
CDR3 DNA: TGTGCCAGCAGCTTCCTAGCGGGAGATAGGGGAGATACGCAGTATTTT
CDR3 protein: CASSFLAGDRGDTQYF

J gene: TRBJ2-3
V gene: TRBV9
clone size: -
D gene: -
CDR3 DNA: TGTGCCAGCAGCGTTCCGGGACCTTATGGAGGTACGCAGTATTTT
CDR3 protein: CASSVPGPYGGTQYF

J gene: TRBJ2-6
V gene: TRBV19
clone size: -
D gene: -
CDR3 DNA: TGTGCCAGTAGTTTGCAGGAGGGGGCCAACGTCCTGACTTTC
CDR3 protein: CASSLQEGANVLTF

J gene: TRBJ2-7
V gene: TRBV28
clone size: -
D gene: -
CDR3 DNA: TGTGCCAGCAGTACCCACTTAGAGCAGTACTTC
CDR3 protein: CASSTHLEQYF

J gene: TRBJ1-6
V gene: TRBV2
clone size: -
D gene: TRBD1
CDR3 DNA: TGTGCCAGCAGTGGACAGGGGGCAAAGAATTCACCCCTCCACTTT
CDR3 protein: CASSGQGAKNSPLHF

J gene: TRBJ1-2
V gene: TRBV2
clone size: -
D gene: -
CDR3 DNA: TGTGCCAGCATCTCCTCGCCGGTAGGAACAGGCTACACCTTC
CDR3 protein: CASISSPVGTGYTF

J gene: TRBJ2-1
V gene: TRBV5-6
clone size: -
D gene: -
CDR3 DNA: TGTGCCAGCAGCTCCGAAATGACTAGTTTCGAGTTCTTC
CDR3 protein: CASSSEMTSFEFF

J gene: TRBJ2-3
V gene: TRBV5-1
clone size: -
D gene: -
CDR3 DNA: TGCGCCAGCAGCTTTAATGGGAGCCCCACAGATACGCAGTATTTT
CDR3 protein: CASSFNGSPTDTQYF

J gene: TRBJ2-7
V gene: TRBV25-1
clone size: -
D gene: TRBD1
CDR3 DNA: TGTGCCAGCAGTGAATATGGGACAGGGGACTACGAGCAGTACTTC
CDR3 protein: CASSEYGTGDYEQYF

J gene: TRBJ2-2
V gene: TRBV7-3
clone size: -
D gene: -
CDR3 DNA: TGTGCCAGCAGCTTAACCCCCCGGGGCACCGGGGAGCTGTTTTTT
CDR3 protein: CASSLTPRGTGELFF

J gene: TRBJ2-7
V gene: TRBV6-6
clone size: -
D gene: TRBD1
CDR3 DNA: TGTGCCAGCAGCTTGGGACAGGAACTATACGAGCAGTACTTC
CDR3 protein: CASSLGQELYEQYF

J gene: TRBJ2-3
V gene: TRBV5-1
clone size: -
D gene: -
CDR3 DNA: TGCGCCAGCAGCCCCGACATCCCTGGGCCAGATACGCAGTATTTT
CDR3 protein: CASSPDIPGPDTQYF

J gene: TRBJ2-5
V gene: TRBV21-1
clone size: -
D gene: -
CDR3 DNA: TGTGCCAGCAGGGGGGAGCGGGCCCACCAAGAGACCCAGTACTTC
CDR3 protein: CASRGERAHQETQYF

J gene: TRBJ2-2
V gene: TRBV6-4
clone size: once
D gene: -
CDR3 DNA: TGTGCCAGCAGTGCAGGGTTGAACACCGGGGAGCTGTTTTTT
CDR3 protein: CASSAGLNTGELFF

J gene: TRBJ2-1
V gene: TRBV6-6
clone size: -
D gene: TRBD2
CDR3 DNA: TGTGCCAGCAGTTATAAACTAGCGGACAATGAGCAGTTCTTC
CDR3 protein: CASSYKLADNEQFF

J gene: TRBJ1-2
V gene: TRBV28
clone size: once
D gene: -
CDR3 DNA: TGTGCCAGCAGTGAGAGGACAATCTATGGCTACACCTTC
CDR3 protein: CASSERTIYGYTF

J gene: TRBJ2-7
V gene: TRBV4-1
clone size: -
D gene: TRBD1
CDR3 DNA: TGCGCCAGCAGCCACTCACCGGGACAGGGACCGTTCGAGCAGTACTTC
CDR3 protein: CASSHSPGQGPFEQYF

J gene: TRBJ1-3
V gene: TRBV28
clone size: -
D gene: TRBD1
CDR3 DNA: TGTGCCAGCAGTTTAAGGGGACAGGGGAGAAACACCATATATTTT
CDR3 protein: CASSLRGQGRNTIYF

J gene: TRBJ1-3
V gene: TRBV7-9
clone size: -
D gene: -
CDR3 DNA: TGTGCCAGCAGCTTCCGTACCCAGGGGACTGGAAACACCATATATTTT
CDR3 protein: CASSFRTQGTGNTIYF

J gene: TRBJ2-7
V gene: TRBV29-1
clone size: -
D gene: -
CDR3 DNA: TGCAGCGTTTCTAACAGACCCTACGAGCAGTACTTC
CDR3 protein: CSVSNRPYEQYF

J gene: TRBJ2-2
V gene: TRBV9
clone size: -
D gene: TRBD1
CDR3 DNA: TGTGCCAGCACCCGGACAGGGGTCCTTCCCACCGGGGAGCTGTTTTTT
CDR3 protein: CASTRTGVLPTGELFF

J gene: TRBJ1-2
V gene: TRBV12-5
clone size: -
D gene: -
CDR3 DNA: TGTGCTAGTGGCCAATCCCGGGACTATGGCTACACCTTC
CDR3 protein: CASGQSRDYGYTF

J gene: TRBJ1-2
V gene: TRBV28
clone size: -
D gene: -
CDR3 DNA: TGTGCCAGCTACAGGGTTGGCTACACCTTC
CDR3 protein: CASYRVGYTF

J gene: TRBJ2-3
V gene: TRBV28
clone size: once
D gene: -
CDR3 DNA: TGTGCCAGCAGCCTACCCGAGCGGAGAAGGGATACGCAGTATTTT
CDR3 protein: CASSLPERRRDTQYF

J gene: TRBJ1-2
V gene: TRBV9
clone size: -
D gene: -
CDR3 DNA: TGTGCCAGCAGCGCTCAGACTAGGTTAGCTAACTATGGCTACACCTTC
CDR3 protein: CASSAQTRLANYGYTF

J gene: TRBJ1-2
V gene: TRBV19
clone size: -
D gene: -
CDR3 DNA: TGTGCCAGTAGTAAAGACCTGTACTATGGCTACACCTTC
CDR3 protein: CASSKDLYYGYTF

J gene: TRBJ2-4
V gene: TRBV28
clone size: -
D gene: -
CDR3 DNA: TGTGCCAGCGGGTTGGACCGCCGGGGTATTCAGTACTTC
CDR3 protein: CASGLDRRGIQYF

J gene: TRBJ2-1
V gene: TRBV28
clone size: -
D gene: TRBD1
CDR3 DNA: TGTGCCAGCGGGGCCGGGACAGGGCCTTACAATGAGCAGTTCTTC
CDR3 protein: CASGAGTGPYNEQFF

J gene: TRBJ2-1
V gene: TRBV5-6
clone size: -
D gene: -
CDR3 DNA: TGTGCCAGCAGCCCCACTGGGGAAGAGCAGTTCTTC
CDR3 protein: CASSPTGEEQFF

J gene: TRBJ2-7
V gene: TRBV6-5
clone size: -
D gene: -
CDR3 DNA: TGTGCCAGCAGTTACCCGACAGTCTCCTACGAGCAGTACTTC
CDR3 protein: CASSYPTVSYEQYF

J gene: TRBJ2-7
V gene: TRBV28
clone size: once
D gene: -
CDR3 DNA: TGTGCCGTCAGCAACTACGAGCAGTACTTC
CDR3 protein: CAVSNYEQYF

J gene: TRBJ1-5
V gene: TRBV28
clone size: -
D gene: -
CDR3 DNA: TGTGCCAGCAGTTACAATCAGCCCCAGCATTTT
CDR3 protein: CASSYNQPQHF

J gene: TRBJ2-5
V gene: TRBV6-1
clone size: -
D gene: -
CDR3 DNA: TGTGCCAGCGATGCGTCGGGGAATCGGGAGACCCAGTACTTC
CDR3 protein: CASDASGNRETQYF

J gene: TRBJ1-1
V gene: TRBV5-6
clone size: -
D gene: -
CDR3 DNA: TGTGCCAGCAGCTTGGTTAGAAGGGGTTGGGCTTTCTTT
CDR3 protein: CASSLVRRGWAFF

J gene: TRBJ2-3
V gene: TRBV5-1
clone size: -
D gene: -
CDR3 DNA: TGCGCCAGCAGCTTGGAGTCTAATCCCACAGATACGCAGTATTTT
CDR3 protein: CASSLESNPTDTQYF

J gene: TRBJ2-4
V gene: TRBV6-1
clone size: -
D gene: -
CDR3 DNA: TGTGCCAGCAGTGAACAAAGCCCGGACACGGGCATTCAGTACTTC
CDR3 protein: CASSEQSPDTGIQYF

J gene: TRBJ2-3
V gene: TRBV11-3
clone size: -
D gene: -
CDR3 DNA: TGTGCCAGCAGCTTACGGCCCCTTGGCGGTTCGATAGATACGCAGTATTTT
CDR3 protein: CASSLRPLGGSIDTQYF

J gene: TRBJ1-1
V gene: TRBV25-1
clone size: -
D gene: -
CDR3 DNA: TGTGCCAGCAGCCCCTCTCAGGGTTGGAGCACTGAAGCTTTCTTT
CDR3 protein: CASSPSQGWSTEAFF

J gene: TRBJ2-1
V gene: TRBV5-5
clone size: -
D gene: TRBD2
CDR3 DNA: TGTGCCAGCAGCCCGGGGAGGGTATACAATGAGCAGTTCTTC
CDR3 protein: CASSPGRVYNEQFF

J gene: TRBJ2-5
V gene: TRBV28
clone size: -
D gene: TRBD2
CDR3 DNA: TGTGCCAGCAGCAAATTCACCGGAGGACTAGCCGGAGAGACCCAGTACTTC
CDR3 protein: CASSKFTGGLAGETQYF